This T cell receptor (beta chain) was sequenced for a study of OX40 agonist ivuxolimab in advanced cancers. Data came from immunoSEQ multiplex PCR; TCRdb stores just in-frame clones and leaves some out. The sample records 35,000 to 45,000 clones, around 92% being singletons. Sequencing used CD4+ or CD8+ T cells sorted from blood, obtained in a trial of the OX40 agonist ivuxolimab. The clonotype was recovered from an adult with an advanced solid tumor such as melanoma, head and neck, liver or kidney cancer.

Here the CDR3 reads CASTNFGTGSEKLFF. The CDR3 coding sequence is TGTGCCAGTACAAATTTCGGGACAGGGTCGGAAAAACTGTTTTTT. The chain recombines TRBV19 with TRBJ1-4; the match to TRBD1 covers 9 bases. CDR1 LNHDA and CDR2 SQIVND come from the germline V gene (reference sequence). The V gene end was trimmed by 7 bases and the J gene end by 8 bases; junction bases not matched to a gene: 11. The CDR3 length is 15 residues. Looking up the rest from reference TRBV19 and TRBJ1-4 gives the full variable domain: DGGITQSPKYLFRKEGQNVTLSCEQNLNHDAMYWYRQDPGQGLRLIYYSQIVNDFQKGDIAEGYSVSREKKESFPLTVTSAQKNPTAFYLCASTNFGTGSEKLFFGSGTQLSVL.